Included here is one T cell receptor (beta chain) sequence, with context. These data belong to a study of blood T cell repertoires in COVID-19. Assay: immunoSEQ multiplex PCR; the TCRdb copy retains only in-frame clones and omits some. The sample gives roughly 170,000 clones, around four fifths of which show up once; roughly 4.5% is in the top ten. There are 13 residues in the CDR3. V lost 4 bases, J lost 7 bases, and 6 bases stayed unmatched. The germline CDR1 and CDR2 sequences are LGHDT and YNNKEL (reference sequence). The sequence was collected from a woman between 45 and 60 years old who had recovered from COVID-19. Sequenced: PBMCs or T cells enriched from blood (not recorded which). J is TRBJ1-2 and V is TRBV3-1 (or the pseudogene TRBV3-2); TRBD1 agrees at 7 bases. The CDR3 loop is CASSPQGDSGYTF. The CDR3 coding sequence is TGTGCCAGCAGCCCCCAGGGGGATTCTGGCTACACCTTC.